These 19 T cell receptor beta chains came from one sample sequenced in a study of T cell responses to AZD1222 COVID-19 vaccine (TCRdb year 2021). The library came from the immunoSEQ multiplex PCR assay. This is the immuneACCESS table as TCRdb keeps it, with only in-frame sequences that have V and J called. A part of the clones is gone; compared with another copy, unresolved V genes explain less than half, and the rest is unexplained. The sample data list over 150,000 clones, and roughly 92% of these were observed just once. The ten top clones hold 1.6% of the sample. The time point label here, explained by the study, means: baseline before first vaccination. This material consisted of peripheral blood, taken on day 0 of AZD1222 vaccination. The origin of the receptors is an adult in good health.

This chain connects TRBV19 to TRBJ2-1, with 7 bases identical to TRBD2. Germline loops: CDR1 LNHDA, CDR2 SQIVND (reference sequence). CDR3 length equals 16 residues. Losses at the gene ends were 9 bases for V and 7 bases for J; bases not matched to a gene: 18. CDR3 in DNA: TGTGCCAGCTCTCCCTACGCGGGAGATCTTTGGAATGAGCAGTTCTTC. This translates into CASSPYAGDLWNEQFF.

The CDR3 protein is CASNLAGGSSTDTQYF. In nucleotides, the CDR3 is TGTGCCAGCAATCTCGCGGGGGGGAGTTCCACAGATACGCAGTATTTT. The V gene is TRBV5-4, the J gene TRBJ2-3; 9 positions match TRBD2. V lost 6 bases and J lost 2; bases outside the gene matches: 10. Germline V gene sequence: CDR1 SGHNT, CDR2 YYREEE (reference sequence). CDR3 length: 16 residues.

This rearrangement joins TRBV6-4 to TRBJ1-1; 7 positions match TRBD1. The V segment lost 6 bases and the J segment 0 bases; nucleotides outside the gene matches: 7. The CDR3 spans 15 residues. From germline, CDR1 is MRHNA and CDR2 SNTAGT. CDR3 region: CASRPGDSMNTEAFF. The CDR3 coding sequence is TGTGCCAGCAGGCCAGGGGACAGCATGAACACTGAAGCTTTCTTT.

The rearrangement uses TRBV27 and TRBJ1-2; D is ambiguous. The CDR3 is 12 residues long. Trimming pared 6 bases from V and 6 bases from J, leaving 11 bases between. Looked up from germline, CDR1 is MNHEY and CDR2 is SMNVEV (reference sequence). CDR3 sequence (DNA): TGTGCCAGCAGCCATGATCAACATGGCTACACCTTC. Amino acids: CASSHDQHGYTF.

The rearrangement links TRBV30 to TRBJ1-5, with D perhaps matching TRBD1 (5 bases). Per germline, CDR1 GTSNPN and CDR2 SVGIG (reference sequence). The CDR3 totals 13 residues. V was clipped by 1 base and J by 6 bases, with 10 bases between them. The chain's CDR3 is CAWSARGGQPQHF. In DNA form, the CDR3 reads TGTGCCTGGAGTGCGAGGGGAGGTCAGCCCCAGCATTTT.

V usage is TRBV6-1 and J usage is TRBJ1-4, with a tentative D call TRBD1 (5 bases). Between the trimmed V and J ends, which lost 2 bases and 0 bases, there was a span of 13 bases. CDR1 and CDR2 from the germline V gene are MNHNS and SASEGT. This CDR3 has 17 residues. CDR3 region: CASSERQSIATNEKLFF. CDR3 nucleotides: TGTGCCAGCAGTGAAAGACAGTCGATTGCAACTAATGAAAAACTGTTTTTT.

The rearrangement uses TRBV5-1 and TRBJ1-2; D is possibly TRBD1 (6 bases). The length of the CDR3 is 12 residues. Between the trimmed V and J ends, which lost 5 bases and 4 bases, there was a span of 9 bases. In germline, CDR1 is SGHRS, CDR2 YFSETQ. This CDR3 is CASSSGAYGYTF. In DNA, the CDR3 is TGCGCCAGCAGTTCGGGGGCCTATGGCTACACCTTC.

CDR3 coding DNA: TGTGCCACCAGCAGAGTGGTAGGGACCGAGCAGTACTTC. Translating it yields CATSRVVGTEQYF. The J gene is TRBJ2-7, the V gene TRBV15, with D perhaps TRBD1 or TRBD2 (5 bases each). This CDR3 contains 13 residues. Germline V gene lookup returns CDR1 LNHNV and CDR2 YYDKDF (reference sequence). The V gene lost 1 base and the J gene lost 6 bases, with 10 bases spanning the gap.

The V gene is TRBV30, the J gene TRBJ1-2; weak D call: TRBD1 (6 bases). This CDR3 has 13 amino acids. Trimming took off 2 bases at V and 3 bases at J, with 10 bases between the two ends. The germline CDR1 and CDR2 sequences are GTSNPN and SVGIG (reference sequence). The CDR3 here is CAWSLTGDYGYTF. DNA of the CDR3: TGTGCCTGGAGTTTGACAGGCGACTATGGCTACACCTTC.

This clone was picked up one time. The V gene is TRBV7-8, the J gene TRBJ2-7; 8 bases are shared with TRBD2. The ends lost 2 bases at V and 3 bases at J; junction bases unmatched: 6. The CDR3 loop spans 15 amino acids. Per germline, CDR1 SGHVS and CDR2 FQNEAQ. In DNA, the CDR3 is TGTGCCAGCAGCTTAATCATCGGGGGGGGCTACGAGCAGTACTTC. This translates into CASSLIIGGGYEQYF.

The chain uses TRBV2 and TRBJ1-1; 8 bases line up with TRBD1. Germline V gene data show CDR1 as SNHLY and CDR2 as FYNNEI. This CDR3 spans 12 amino acids. With V trimmed by 6 bases and J by 4 bases, 1 base remained unmatched. For the CDR3, the DNA is TGTGCCAGCAGAACAGGGGGCACTGAAGCTTTCTTT. Encoded protein: CASRTGGTEAFF.

The V call is TRBV3-1 (or the pseudogene TRBV3-2), the J call TRBJ2-1, with D perhaps TRBD2 (6 bases). V was pared by 4 bases and J by 1 base, with 14 bases between. Germline V gene sequence: CDR1 LGHDT, CDR2 YNNKEL (reference sequence). The CDR3 has 16 residues. DNA of the CDR3: TGTGCCAGCAGCCCCAGCGGACTAACTTCCTACAATGAGCAGTTCTTC. This codes for CASSPSGLTSYNEQFF.

The chain carries TRBV5-6 and TRBJ2-7; D is unclear. The V end was cut by 3 bases, the J end by 7 bases, with 20 bases between. The CDR3 spans 15 residues. Germline CDR1 is SGHDT and CDR2 is YYEEEE. The CDR3 DNA sequence: TGTGCCAGCAGCTCGTTAACCAGGCCTTTCGATGAGCAGTACTTC. Its protein is CASSSLTRPFDEQYF.

The V call is TRBV12-3 or TRBV12-4, the J call TRBJ1-5; 7 bases are a match to TRBD1. The CDR3 consists of 13 residues. V shed 6 bases, J shed 7 bases, and the junction held 6 bases outside the gene matches. This CDR3 is CASSRTGEQPQHF. As DNA, the CDR3 is TGTGCCAGCAGCCGAACAGGGGAACAGCCCCAGCATTTT.

The V gene is TRBV9, the J gene TRBJ1-1; possible D gene TRBD1, 5 bases. This CDR3 has 15 amino acids. Germline CDR1 reads SGDLS; CDR2 reads YYNGEE. With 0 bases removed from V and 2 bases from J, the gap between germline ends came to 11 bases. The CDR3 sequence is CASSVAPQGNTEAFF. The CDR3 region has the DNA TGTGCCAGCAGCGTAGCCCCCCAGGGAAACACTGAAGCTTTCTTT.

The genes are TRBV9 and TRBJ1-3, with unresolved D. With 3 bases removed from V and 1 base from J, the gap between germline ends came to 11 bases. Germline loops: CDR1 SGDLS, CDR2 YYNGEE. CDR3 length equals 15 residues. CDR3 sequence: CASSADGRSGNTIYF. CDR3 coding DNA: TGTGCCAGCAGCGCGGACGGCCGATCTGGAAACACCATATATTTT.

The J gene is TRBJ2-3, the V gene TRBV5-4, with TRBD2 matching 10 bases. The CDR3 extends over 14 amino acids. Losses at the gene ends were 4 bases for V and 4 bases for J; bases not matched to a gene: 3. Germline loops: CDR1 SGHNT, CDR2 YYREEE (reference sequence). Here the CDR3 DNA reads TGTGCCAGCAGCGGCCTAGCGGGGGCAGATACGCAGTATTTT. This translates into CASSGLAGADTQYF.

V is TRBV5-1 and J is TRBJ1-1; D is perhaps TRBD1 (6 bases). Trimming pared 5 bases from V and 1 base from J, leaving 18 bases between. Germline CDR1 is SGHRS and CDR2 is YFSETQ. The length of the CDR3 is 16 residues. CDR3 loop: CASRNGGGSGNTEAFF. In DNA, the CDR3 is TGCGCCAGCAGAAATGGGGGCGGGTCTGGGAACACTGAAGCTTTCTTT. Complete variable domain (other parts from reference TRBV5-1 and TRBJ1-1): KAGVTQTPRYLIKTRGQQVTLSCSPISGHRSVSWYQQTPGQGLQFLFEYFSETQRNKGNFPGRFSGRQFSNSRSEMNVSTLELGDSALYLCASRNGGGSGNTEAFFGQGTRLTVV.

The genes are TRBV6-5 and TRBJ1-5, with D possibly matching TRBD1 (5 bases). Trimming pared 6 bases from V and 6 bases from J, leaving 18 bases between. The CDR3 extends over 15 amino acids. CDR1 is MNHEY and CDR2 is SVGAGI in the germline V gene. The chain's CDR3 is CASRPPPGQGQPQHF. The CDR3 DNA follows: TGTGCCAGCAGACCGCCCCCCGGTCAGGGTCAGCCCCAGCATTTT.